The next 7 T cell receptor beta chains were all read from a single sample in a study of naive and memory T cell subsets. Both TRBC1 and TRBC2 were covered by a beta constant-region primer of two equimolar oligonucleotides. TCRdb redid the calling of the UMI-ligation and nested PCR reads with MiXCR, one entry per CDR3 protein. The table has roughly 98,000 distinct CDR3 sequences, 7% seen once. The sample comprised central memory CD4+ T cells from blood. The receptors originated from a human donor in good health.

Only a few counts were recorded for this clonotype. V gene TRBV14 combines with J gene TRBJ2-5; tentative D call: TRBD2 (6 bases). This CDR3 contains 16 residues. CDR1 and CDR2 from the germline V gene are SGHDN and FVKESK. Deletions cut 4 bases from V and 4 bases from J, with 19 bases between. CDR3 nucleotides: TGTGCCAGCAGCCCCCCCGGGGGTAGTCAAGCAGAGACCCAGTACTTC. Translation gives CASSPPGGSQAETQYF. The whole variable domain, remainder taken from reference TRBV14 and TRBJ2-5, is EAGVTQFPSHSVIEKGQTVTLRCDPISGHDNLYWYRRVMGKEIKFLLHFVKESKQDESGMPNNRFLAERTGGTYSTLKVQPAELEDSGVYFCASSPPGGSQAETQYFGPGTRLLVL.

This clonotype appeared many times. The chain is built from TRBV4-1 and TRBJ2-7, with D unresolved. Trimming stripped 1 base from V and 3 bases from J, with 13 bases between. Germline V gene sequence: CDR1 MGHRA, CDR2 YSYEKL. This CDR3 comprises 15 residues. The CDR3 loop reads CASSQGRSPFYEQYF. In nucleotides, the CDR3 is TGCGCCAGCAGCCAAGGCAGGTCGCCCTTCTACGAGCAGTACTTC.

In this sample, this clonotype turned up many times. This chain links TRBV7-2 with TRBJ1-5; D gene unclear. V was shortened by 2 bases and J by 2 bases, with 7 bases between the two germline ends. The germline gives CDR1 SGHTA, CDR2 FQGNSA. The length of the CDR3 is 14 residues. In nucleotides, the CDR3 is TGTGCCAGCAGCTTACACTGGGGCAATCAGCCCCAGCATTTT. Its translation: CASSLHWGNQPQHF. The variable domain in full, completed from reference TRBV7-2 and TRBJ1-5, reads GAGVSQSPSNKVTEKGKDVELRCDPISGHTALYWYRQSLGQGLEFLIYFQGNSAPDKSGLPSDRFSAERTGGSVSTLTIQRTQQEDSAVYLCASSLHWGNQPQHFGDGTRLSIL.

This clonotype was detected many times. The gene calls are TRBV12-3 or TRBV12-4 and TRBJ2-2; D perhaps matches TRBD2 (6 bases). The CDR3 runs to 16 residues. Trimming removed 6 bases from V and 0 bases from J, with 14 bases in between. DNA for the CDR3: TGTGCCAGCAGCCCCGTGCGGGGCTCGAACACCGGGGAGCTGTTTTTT. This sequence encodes CASSPVRGSNTGELFF.

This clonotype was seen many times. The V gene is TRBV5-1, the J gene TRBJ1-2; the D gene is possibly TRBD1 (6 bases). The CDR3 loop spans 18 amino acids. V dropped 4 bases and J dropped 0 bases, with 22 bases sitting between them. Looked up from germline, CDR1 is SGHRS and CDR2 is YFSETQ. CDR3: CASSTSTGFRSANYGYTF. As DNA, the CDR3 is TGCGCCAGCAGCACCAGTACAGGGTTCCGCTCAGCTAACTATGGCTACACCTTC.

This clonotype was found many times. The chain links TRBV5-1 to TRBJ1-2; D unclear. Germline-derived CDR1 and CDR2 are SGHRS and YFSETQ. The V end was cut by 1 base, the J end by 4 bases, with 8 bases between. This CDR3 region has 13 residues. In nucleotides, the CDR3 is TGCGCCAGCAGCTTGACGGTTACCTATGGCTACACCTTC. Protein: CASSLTVTYGYTF.

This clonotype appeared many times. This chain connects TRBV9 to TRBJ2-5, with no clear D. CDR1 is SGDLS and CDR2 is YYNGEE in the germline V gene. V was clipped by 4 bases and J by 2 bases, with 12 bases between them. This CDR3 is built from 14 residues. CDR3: CASSKGNYQETQYF. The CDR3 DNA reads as TGTGCCAGCAGCAAAGGGAACTATCAAGAGACCCAGTACTTC. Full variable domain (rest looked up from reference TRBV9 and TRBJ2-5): DSGVTQTPKHLITATGQRVTLRCSPRSGDLSVYWYQQSLDQGLQFLIQYYNGEERAKGNILERFSAQQFPDLHSELNLSSLELGDSALYFCASSKGNYQETQYFGPGTRLLVL.